This TCR beta chain was documented in a study of sequential checkpoint blockade in melanoma. Overall study: TCRβ was sequenced from DNA of 75 to 95 pretreatment tumors.

Per germline, CDR1 GTSNPN and CDR2 SVGIG (reference sequence). The V end was cut by 4 bases, the J end by 2 bases, with 11 bases between. There are 13 residues in the CDR3. This clone was observed a handful of times. Treatment specified: randomized to nivolumab then ipilimumab (arm A) or the reverse (arm B). None of the patients previously received DNA-damaging chemotherapy. Clones were sequenced by immunoSEQ multiplex PCR, and TCRdb holds only the in-frame ones, with some missing. The profile shows around 35,000 clones, more than 25% of them singletons. The origin of this receptor is a human donor with melanoma. The sequencing used tumor tissue (inferred from file names), collected from a patient given nivolumab and ipilimumab in sequence. The chain employs TRBV30 and TRBJ1-1; no firm D call. The CDR3 region is CAWTPSENTEAFF. CDR3 in DNA: TGTGCCTGGACCCCATCGGAAAACACTGAAGCTTTCTTT.